This entry features one T cell receptor (beta chain) sequence. The data originate from a study of cytomegalovirus exposure and HLA in healthy donors. Primers: 60 Vbeta forward and 13 Jbeta reverse. Data came from immunoSEQ multiplex PCR; TCRdb stores just in-frame clones and leaves some out. The sample holds around 140,000 clones; approximately 84% are singletons and the top ten take roughly 9.7%. Germline CDR1 and CDR2: SGHTA and FQGNSA. Trimming shortened V by 2 bases and J by 3 bases, and 12 bases separated the two germline ends. The CDR3 has 15 residues. Material for sequencing was PBMCs. The V call is TRBV7-2, the J call TRBJ2-3; a weak D match, TRBD2 (6 bases). The sequence was obtained from an older woman in good health and CMV-seropositive. The DNA of the CDR3 is TGTGCCAGCAGCTTACAGGAGGGCCGGACAGATACGCAGTATTTT. Its protein product is CASSLQEGRTDTQYF.